Each of the 21 T cell receptor beta chains below was sequenced from the same sample in a study of glioma-infiltrating T cells after dendritic cell vaccination. Some clones are missing from TCRdb's copy, which holds only in-frame ones; the method was immunoSEQ multiplex PCR. Of 50,000 to 60,000 clones in the sample, approximately 83% are singletons; the top ten hold about a sixth. Time point indicated: after dendritic cell vaccination, including at tumor progression/relapse. This material consisted of blood, taken after dendritic cell vaccination. These receptors were collected from a human donor with glioblastoma.

The chain employs TRBV15 and TRBJ1-1; D unclear. CDR3 length equals 16 residues. In germline, CDR1 is LNHNV, CDR2 YYDKDF (reference sequence). V lost 0 bases, J lost 0 bases, and 11 bases lay in between. As DNA, the CDR3 is TGTGCCACCAGCAGAGATCTGGTCGAGATGAACACTGAAGCTTTCTTT. Its protein product is CATSRDLVEMNTEAFF.

The sample holds a few counts of this clone. V and J are TRBV5-6 and TRBJ2-7, with TRBD1 matching 8 bases. This CDR3 has 15 residues. Trimming took 2 bases from V and 2 from J; bases not matched to a gene: 6. The V gene's germline CDR1 is SGHDT and CDR2 YYEEEE. The CDR3 here is CASSFLPTGAYEQYF. DNA for the CDR3: TGTGCCAGCAGCTTTTTACCGACAGGGGCCTACGAGCAGTACTTC.

The rearrangement links TRBV4-3 to TRBJ2-7, with D tentatively TRBD1 (6 bases). V was shortened by 0 bases and J by 6 bases, with 9 bases between the two germline ends. The CDR3 is 13 residues long. Per the germline V gene, CDR1 is LGHNA and CDR2 is YSLEER. The CDR3 region is CASSQDSDSEQYF. CDR3 in DNA: TGCGCCAGCAGCCAAGATTCGGACAGCGAGCAGTACTTC.

The chain carries TRBV18 and TRBJ1-4; 7 bases line up with TRBD1. CDR3 length: 15 amino acids. The J segment lost 5 bases and the V segment lost 3 bases, leaving 6 bases of the junction unmatched. CDR1 KGHSH and CDR2 LQKENI come from the germline V gene. The CDR3 reads CASSPDRAVNEKLFF. CDR3 in DNA: TGTGCCAGCTCACCCGACAGGGCCGTGAATGAAAAACTGTTTTTT.

V is TRBV4-1 and J is TRBJ2-3, with no clear D. The CDR3 loop spans 15 amino acids. V lost 3 bases to trimming and J lost 2 bases, with 12 bases between them. Germline V lookup: CDR1 MGHRA, CDR2 YSYEKL. As DNA, the CDR3 is TGCGCCAGCAGCCAGCTATTCCCTCCCACAGATACGCAGTATTTT. This codes for CASSQLFPPTDTQYF.

The rearrangement joins TRBV9 to TRBJ2-2; the D gene is possibly TRBD2 (5 bases). CDR3 length: 15 residues. V was clipped by 0 bases and J by 3 bases, with 9 bases between them. Germline values: CDR1 SGDLS, CDR2 YYNGEE. The CDR3 reads CASSVDQRDTGELFF. The DNA for the CDR3 is TGTGCCAGCAGCGTAGACCAGAGGGACACCGGGGAGCTGTTTTTT.

The chain couples TRBV19 to TRBJ1-2; TRBD1 matches at 8 bases. The ends lost 8 bases at V and 4 bases at J; junction bases unmatched: 6. Germline CDR1 reads LNHDA; CDR2 reads SQIVND (reference sequence). The CDR3 sequence is 13 residues long. DNA of the CDR3: TGTGCCAGTCGGCAGGACAGGGTCTATGGCTACACCTTC. Amino acids: CASRQDRVYGYTF.

The rearrangement links TRBV5-1 to TRBJ1-2, with D maybe TRBD1 (5 bases). The V gene's germline CDR1 is SGHRS and CDR2 YFSETQ. V was trimmed by 2 bases and J by 1 base, leaving 18 bases between them. This CDR3 contains 17 residues. This CDR3 reads CASSFAVREGDNYGYTF. The CDR3 DNA follows: TGCGCCAGCAGCTTCGCCGTCAGGGAGGGTGATAACTATGGCTACACCTTC.

The chain joins TRBV7-2 to TRBJ1-2; D remains ambiguous. From germline, CDR1 is SGHTA and CDR2 FQGNSA. V gave up 2 bases and J gave up 5 bases, with 15 bases separating them. The CDR3 has 15 residues. Here the CDR3 reads CASSLSREQSYGYTF. CDR3 nucleotide sequence: TGTGCCAGCAGCTTAAGTAGGGAGCAGAGTTATGGCTACACCTTC.

This sequence joins TRBV29-1 and TRBJ1-1; TRBD1 might be the D (6 bases). The CDR3 has 17 residues. Trimming pared 0 bases from V and 1 base from J, leaving 18 bases between. Per germline, CDR1 SQVTM and CDR2 ANQGSEA. CDR3 bases: TGCAGCGTTGAAGAACTAAGGCTATGGGACAAGAACACTGAAGCTTTCTTT. Translating gives CSVEELRLWDKNTEAFF.

This sequence joins TRBV6-1 and TRBJ1-1; TRBD1 matches at 8 bases. V lost 5 bases to trimming and J lost 0 bases; unmatched junction nucleotides: 2. Germline lookup yields CDR1 MNHNS and CDR2 SASEGT. This CDR3 has 14 residues. The DNA of the CDR3 is TGTGCCAGCAGTAGACAGGGGTTGAACACTGAAGCTTTCTTT. It yields the protein CASSRQGLNTEAFF.

The chain is built from TRBV2 and TRBJ1-1; no clear D. CDR1 and CDR2 from the germline V gene are SNHLY and FYNNEI. Trimming removed 3 bases from V and 1 base from J, with 9 bases in between. This CDR3 has 14 amino acids. This CDR3 reads CASSDSRRNTEAFF. The CDR3 coding sequence is TGTGCCAGCAGTGATTCGAGGAGGAACACTGAAGCTTTCTTT.

This clone was detected once. The chain carries TRBV7-2 and TRBJ2-5; 8 bases match TRBD2. CDR1 and CDR2 (germline): SGHTA, FQGNSA. Losses at the gene ends were 5 bases for V and 5 bases for J; bases not matched to a gene: 13. This CDR3 comprises 16 residues. The CDR3 nucleotides are TGTGCCAGCAGCCGTGTTTACGGGGGGGCACCGGAGACCCAGTACTTC. This sequence encodes CASSRVYGGAPETQYF.

The J gene is TRBJ1-3, the V gene TRBV18; 8 nucleotides match TRBD1. CDR1 KGHSH and CDR2 LQKENI come from the germline V gene. J lost 3 bases, V lost 4 bases, and 8 bases had no gene match. The CDR3 runs to 16 residues. The CDR3 nucleotides are TGTGCCAGCTCACAACAAGGGACAGGTCTTGGAAACACCATATATTTT. It is translated as CASSQQGTGLGNTIYF.

This sequence joins TRBV9 and TRBJ2-3, with 10 positions matching TRBD1. The V gene end was trimmed by 4 bases and the J gene end by 5 bases; junction bases not matched to a gene: 10. Germline assignment: CDR1 SGDLS and CDR2 YYNGEE. The CDR3 covers 16 residues. In nucleotides, the CDR3 is TGTGCCAGCAGCCTTGGACAGGGGGAAATGGTAGATACGCAGTATTTT. Its translation is CASSLGQGEMVDTQYF.

The V call is TRBV12-5, the J call TRBJ2-3; TRBD2 aligns across 8 bases. There are 16 residues in the CDR3. J gave up 2 bases and V 1 base, and 5 bases lay outside the gene matches. The V gene's germline CDR1 is LGHNT and CDR2 FRNRAP. CDR3 loop: CASGLAIAGYTDTQYF. The CDR3 DNA reads TGTGCTAGTGGTTTGGCCATAGCGGGGTACACAGATACGCAGTATTTT.

The gene calls are TRBV7-9 and TRBJ1-2, with 10 bases lining up with TRBD1. With V trimmed by 8 bases and J by 8 bases, 8 bases remained unmatched. This CDR3 has 13 residues. CDR1 is SEHNR, CDR2 FQNEAQ, per germline (reference sequence). In DNA, the CDR3 is TGTGCCAGCGACAAGGGACAGGGGATGGGCTACACCTTC. It encodes CASDKGQGMGYTF.

The chain joins TRBV19 to TRBJ1-5, with 8 bases aligning to TRBD1. This CDR3 region has 17 residues. J was trimmed by 4 bases and V by 4 bases; bases with no gene match: 12. Germline V gives CDR1 LNHDA, CDR2 SQIVND (reference sequence). The CDR3 sequence is CASSSPPGTGRNQPQHF. In DNA form, the CDR3 reads TGTGCCAGTAGTAGCCCGCCTGGGACAGGTAGAAATCAGCCCCAGCATTTT.

Details on this clone: A read error may account for a junction end that differs from germline. The chain carries TRBV7-7 and TRBJ1-1; D is unresolved. Germline V CDR1 and CDR2: SSHAT, FNYEAQ (reference sequence). The CDR3 covers 13 residues. CDR3 DNA: TGTGCTAGCAGCTTATCCCGGAACACTGAAGCTTTCTTT. This sequence encodes CASSLSRNTEAFF.

The chain uses TRBV10-3 and TRBJ2-3; 8 positions match TRBD1. Germline V lookup: CDR1 ENHRY, CDR2 SYGVKD. The CDR3 sequence is 17 residues long. V shed 4 bases, J shed 5 bases, and the junction held 14 bases outside the gene matches. CDR3 sequence: CAISGTPTGVYGDTQYF. DNA for the CDR3: TGTGCCATCAGTGGGACGCCGACAGGGGTCTACGGAGATACGCAGTATTTT.

This clone was seen a few times. The genes are TRBV11-2 and TRBJ2-1; 9 bases line up with TRBD2. The germline V gene has CDR1 SGHAT and CDR2 FQNNGV. The CDR3 has 16 amino acids. V was pared by 4 bases and J by 4 bases, with 8 bases of the junction left unmatched. The CDR3 here is CASSSISGGLYNEQFF. The CDR3 region has the DNA TGTGCCAGCAGCTCCATTAGCGGGGGACTTTACAATGAGCAGTTCTTC.